This TCR beta chain emerged from a study of lymphopenia after photon versus proton radiotherapy. Sequencing used immunoSEQ multiplex PCR; TCRdb keeps in-frame clones, though not all of them. The sample lists 68,000 or so clones; about nine tenths were seen once. Looked up from germline, CDR1 is MNHEY and CDR2 is SMNVEV (reference sequence). CDR3 size: 16 residues. V shed 8 bases, J shed 6 bases, and the junction held 17 bases outside the gene matches. The TCR originated in a woman in her seventies with pancreatic cancer. The specimen was peripheral blood, collected from a patient treated with photon-based radiotherapy. This chain connects TRBV27 to TRBJ1-1, with 8 bases aligning to TRBD1. The CDR3 DNA is TGTGCCAGCTCCGGACAGGGATTTAGTTCGGGGCCTGAAGCTTTCTTT. Protein: CASSGQGFSSGPEAFF.